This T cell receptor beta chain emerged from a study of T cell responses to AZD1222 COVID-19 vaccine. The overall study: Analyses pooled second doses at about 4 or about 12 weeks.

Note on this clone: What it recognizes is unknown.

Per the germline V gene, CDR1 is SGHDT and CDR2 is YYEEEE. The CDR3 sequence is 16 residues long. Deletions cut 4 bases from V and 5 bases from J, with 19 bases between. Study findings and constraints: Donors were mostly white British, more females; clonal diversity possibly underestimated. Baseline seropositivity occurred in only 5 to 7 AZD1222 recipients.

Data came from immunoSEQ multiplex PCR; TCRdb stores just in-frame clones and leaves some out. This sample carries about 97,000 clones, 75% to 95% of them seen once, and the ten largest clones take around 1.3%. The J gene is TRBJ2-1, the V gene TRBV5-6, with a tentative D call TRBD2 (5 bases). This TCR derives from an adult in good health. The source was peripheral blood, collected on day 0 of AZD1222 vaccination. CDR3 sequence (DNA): TGTGCCAGCAGCCTCCCCGGGGAGCGGTCGGACAATGAGCAGTTCTTC. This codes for CASSLPGERSDNEQFF.